The rows below give T cell receptor beta chains drawn from one sample of a study of blood T cell repertoires in COVID-19. Repertoires were generated with immunoSEQ multiplex PCR, while TCRdb's copy carries only in-frame clones and drops some. Among tens of thousands of clones listed, roughly nine tenths were seen once. What was sequenced was peripheral blood. The receptors derive from a man aged 50 to 59 with active COVID-19. CDR3s include the opening cysteine and the closing phenylalanine or tryptophan. A D gene is named only where the DNA matches it firmly. Clone size is not always given. Where it is, it says once, few, many or a class for expanded clones.

d_gene: TRBD1; j_gene: TRBJ2-2; abundance: .; v_gene: TRBV11-1; CDR3aa: CASSLRGDRANGELFF; CDR3nt: TGTGCCAGCAGCTTACGGGGGGACAGGGCCAACGGGGAGCTGTTTTTT
d_gene: TRBD1; j_gene: TRBJ1-2; abundance: .; v_gene: TRBV18; CDR3aa: CASSLSGQGHRGYGYTF; CDR3nt: TGTGCCAGCTCACTATCGGGACAGGGGCATCGAGGCTATGGCTACACCTTC
d_gene: TRBD1; j_gene: TRBJ2-7; abundance: once; v_gene: TRBV5-1; CDR3aa: CASSWQGAYEQYF; CDR3nt: TGCGCCAGCAGCTGGCAGGGGGCGTACGAGCAGTACTTC
d_gene: TRBD1; j_gene: TRBJ1-2; abundance: .; v_gene: TRBV2; CDR3aa: CASSATGVSNYGYTF; CDR3nt: TGTGCCAGCAGCGCGACAGGGGTCTCTAACTATGGCTACACCTTC
d_gene: TRBD1; j_gene: TRBJ1-1; abundance: .; v_gene: TRBV5-4; CDR3aa: CASSLGGQGASFF; CDR3nt: TGTGCCAGCAGCTTGGGGGGACAGGGAGCATCTTTCTTT
d_gene: TRBD1; j_gene: TRBJ1-1; abundance: .; v_gene: TRBV9; CDR3aa: CASSVTTGAGTEAFF; CDR3nt: TGTGCCAGCAGCGTAACGACAGGGGCTGGGACTGAAGCTTTCTTT
d_gene: TRBD2; j_gene: TRBJ2-5; abundance: .; v_gene: TRBV6-5; CDR3aa: CASSLLAGGEETQYF; CDR3nt: TGTGCCAGCAGTTTATTAGCGGGAGGAGAAGAGACCCAGTACTTC
d_gene: TRBD1; j_gene: TRBJ2-2; abundance: once; v_gene: TRBV19; CDR3aa: CASSVIPGQGNTGELFF; CDR3nt: TGTGCCAGTAGTGTAATCCCGGGACAGGGGAACACCGGGGAGCTGTTTTTT
d_gene: TRBD1; j_gene: TRBJ1-5; abundance: few; v_gene: TRBV2; CDR3aa: CASSPQGVSNQPQHF; CDR3nt: TGTGCCAGCAGTCCACAGGGGGTTAGCAATCAGCCCCAGCATTTT
d_gene: .; j_gene: TRBJ2-1; abundance: .; v_gene: TRBV25-1; CDR3aa: CASSRGNEQFF; CDR3nt: TGTGCCAGCAGTCGGGGTAATGAGCAGTTCTTC
d_gene: TRBD1; j_gene: TRBJ2-1; abundance: .; v_gene: TRBV28; CDR3aa: CASSFMTGGPPSSYNEQFF; CDR3nt: TGTGCCAGCAGTTTCATGACAGGGGGACCTCCCAGCTCCTACAATGAGCAGTTCTTC
d_gene: .; j_gene: TRBJ1-3; abundance: once; v_gene: TRBV6-5; CDR3aa: CASRERESGNTIYF; CDR3nt: TGTGCCAGCCGCGAACGGGAATCTGGAAACACCATATATTTT
d_gene: .; j_gene: TRBJ1-4; abundance: medium-sized; v_gene: TRBV27; CDR3aa: CASSDRGSYNEKLFF; CDR3nt: TGTGCCAGCAGTGATCGAGGGTCTTATAATGAAAAACTGTTTTTT
d_gene: .; j_gene: TRBJ2-1; abundance: .; v_gene: TRBV7-8; CDR3aa: CASSSLDGVGGDEQFF; CDR3nt: TGTGCCAGCAGCTCCTTGGACGGTGTGGGCGGGGATGAGCAGTTCTTC
d_gene: TRBD1; j_gene: TRBJ1-2; abundance: .; v_gene: TRBV28; CDR3aa: CASSHVPGQGGYTF; CDR3nt: TGTGCCAGCAGTCACGTCCCGGGACAGGGAGGCTACACCTTC
d_gene: .; j_gene: TRBJ1-2; abundance: once; v_gene: TRBV11-2; CDR3aa: CASSPGGGTGNYGYTF; CDR3nt: TGTGCCAGCAGCCCGGGGGGGGGAACGGGTAACTATGGCTACACCTTC
d_gene: TRBD1; j_gene: TRBJ2-3; abundance: .; v_gene: TRBV28; CDR3aa: CASSTGQGTQYF; CDR3nt: TGTGCCAGCAGTACGGGACAGGGAACGCAGTATTTT
d_gene: .; j_gene: TRBJ1-1; abundance: .; v_gene: TRBV20-1; CDR3aa: CSASRDRNTEAFF; CDR3nt: TGCAGTGCCAGTCGTGACAGGAACACTGAAGCTTTCTTT
d_gene: .; j_gene: TRBJ2-1; abundance: .; v_gene: TRBV14; CDR3aa: CASSHRGAIAWNEQFF; CDR3nt: TGTGCCAGCAGCCACAGGGGGGCCATAGCGTGGAATGAGCAGTTCTTC
d_gene: TRBD1; j_gene: TRBJ2-2; abundance: .; v_gene: TRBV27; CDR3aa: CASSQGTDKPGELFF; CDR3nt: TGTGCCAGCAGCCAGGGGACAGACAAACCCGGGGAGCTGTTTTTT
d_gene: .; j_gene: TRBJ1-2; abundance: .; v_gene: TRBV20-1; CDR3aa: CSASLSPNGYTF; CDR3nt: TGCAGTGCTAGTCTTAGTCCGAATGGCTACACCTTC
d_gene: .; j_gene: TRBJ2-7; abundance: .; v_gene: TRBV5-1; CDR3aa: CASSLGTFSRRVDF; CDR3nt: TGCGCCAGCAGCTTGGGTACATTTTCGCGGCGGGTGGACTTC
d_gene: TRBD2; j_gene: TRBJ2-1; abundance: medium-sized; v_gene: TRBV5-1; CDR3aa: CASSRTSGYPEQFF; CDR3nt: TGCGCCAGCTCGAGGACTAGCGGATACCCGGAGCAGTTCTTC
d_gene: TRBD1; j_gene: TRBJ2-7; abundance: .; v_gene: TRBV24-1; CDR3aa: CATSDPGTGDEQYF; CDR3nt: TGTGCCACCAGTGACCCCGGGACAGGGGACGAGCAGTACTTC
d_gene: .; j_gene: TRBJ2-3; abundance: .; v_gene: TRBV14; CDR3aa: CASSQNSLDTDTQYF; CDR3nt: TGTGCCAGCAGCCAAAACTCCCTCGACACAGATACGCAGTATTTT
d_gene: .; j_gene: TRBJ1-5; abundance: once; v_gene: TRBV10-3; CDR3aa: CAISAGEGNQPQHF; CDR3nt: TGTGCCATCAGTGCAGGGGAAGGCAATCAGCCCCAGCATTTT
d_gene: TRBD1; j_gene: TRBJ2-2; abundance: .; v_gene: TRBV6-5; CDR3aa: CASSQGVRNTGELFF; CDR3nt: TGTGCCAGCAGTCAGGGGGTGAGGAACACCGGGGAGCTGTTTTTT
d_gene: .; j_gene: TRBJ2-2; abundance: .; v_gene: TRBV4-2; CDR3aa: CASSQEQAGNTGELFF; CDR3nt: TGTGCCAGCAGCCAAGAGCAAGCGGGGAACACCGGGGAGCTGTTTTTT
d_gene: .; j_gene: TRBJ2-3; abundance: .; v_gene: TRBV5-1; CDR3aa: CASSLAGTTSTDTQYF; CDR3nt: TGCGCCAGCAGCTTGGCCGGGACAACTAGCACAGATACGCAGTATTTT
d_gene: .; j_gene: TRBJ1-4; abundance: .; v_gene: TRBV7-9; CDR3aa: CASSFPGSTNEKLFF; CDR3nt: TGTGCCAGCAGCTTCCCCGGGTCAACTAATGAAAAACTGTTTTTT
d_gene: .; j_gene: TRBJ1-1; abundance: .; v_gene: TRBV28; CDR3aa: CASSRGNTEAFF; CDR3nt: TGTGCCAGCAGTCGGGGGAACACTGAAGCTTTCTTT
d_gene: .; j_gene: TRBJ2-7; abundance: .; v_gene: TRBV6-5; CDR3aa: CASSSPYGEQYF; CDR3nt: TGTGCCAGCAGTTCCCCCTACGGCGAGCAGTACTTC
d_gene: TRBD2; j_gene: TRBJ2-1; abundance: .; v_gene: TRBV7-9; CDR3aa: CASSLNWPEGTSRSNEQFF; CDR3nt: TGTGCCAGCAGCTTAAACTGGCCCGAGGGGACTAGCCGGAGCAATGAGCAGTTCTTC
d_gene: TRBD1; j_gene: TRBJ2-3; abundance: .; v_gene: TRBV7-8; CDR3aa: CASSLVTGGQTDTQYF; CDR3nt: TGTGCCAGCAGCTTAGTGACAGGGGGCCAAACAGATACGCAGTATTTT
d_gene: .; j_gene: TRBJ1-5; abundance: .; v_gene: TRBV20-1; CDR3aa: CSAGGGQPQHF; CDR3nt: TGCAGTGCTGGGGGGGGTCAGCCCCAGCATTTT
d_gene: .; j_gene: TRBJ2-3; abundance: once; v_gene: TRBV6-5; CDR3aa: CASNRFTRADTQYF; CDR3nt: TGTGCCAGCAATCGATTCACGCGTGCAGATACGCAGTATTTT
d_gene: .; j_gene: TRBJ1-1; abundance: .; v_gene: TRBV5-1; CDR3aa: CASSLGSWDTEAFF; CDR3nt: TGCGCCAGCAGCTTGGGGAGTTGGGACACTGAAGCTTTCTTT
d_gene: .; j_gene: TRBJ2-1; abundance: .; v_gene: TRBV6-2/TRBV6-3; CDR3aa: CASSRRDYNEQFF; CDR3nt: TGTGCCAGCAGTCGGCGGGATTACAATGAGCAGTTCTTC
d_gene: .; j_gene: TRBJ2-7; abundance: .; v_gene: TRBV12-3/TRBV12-4; CDR3aa: CASSSRYEQYF; CDR3nt: TGTGCCAGCAGTTCGCGCTACGAGCAGTACTTC
d_gene: TRBD1; j_gene: TRBJ2-3; abundance: .; v_gene: TRBV5-1; CDR3aa: CASSSRQGATDTQYF; CDR3nt: TGCGCCAGCAGCTCCCGACAGGGGGCAACAGATACGCAGTATTTT
d_gene: TRBD2; j_gene: TRBJ2-7; abundance: .; v_gene: TRBV6-6; CDR3aa: CASSYSGLAGNEQYF; CDR3nt: TGTGCCAGCAGTTACTCGGGACTAGCGGGAAACGAGCAGTACTTC